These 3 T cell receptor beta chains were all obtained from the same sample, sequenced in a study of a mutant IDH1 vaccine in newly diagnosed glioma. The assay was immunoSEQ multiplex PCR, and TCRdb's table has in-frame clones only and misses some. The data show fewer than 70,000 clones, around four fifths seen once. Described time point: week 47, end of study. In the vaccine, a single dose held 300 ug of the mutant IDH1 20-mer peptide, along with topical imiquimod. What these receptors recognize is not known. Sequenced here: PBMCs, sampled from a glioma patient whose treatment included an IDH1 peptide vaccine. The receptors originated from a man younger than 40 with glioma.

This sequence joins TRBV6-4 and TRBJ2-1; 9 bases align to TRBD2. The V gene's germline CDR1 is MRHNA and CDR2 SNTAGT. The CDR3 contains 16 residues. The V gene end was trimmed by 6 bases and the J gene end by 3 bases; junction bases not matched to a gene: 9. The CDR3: CASSVLSSGGYNEQFF. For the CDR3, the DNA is TGTGCCAGCAGCGTTTTGAGTAGCGGGGGCTACAATGAGCAGTTCTTC.

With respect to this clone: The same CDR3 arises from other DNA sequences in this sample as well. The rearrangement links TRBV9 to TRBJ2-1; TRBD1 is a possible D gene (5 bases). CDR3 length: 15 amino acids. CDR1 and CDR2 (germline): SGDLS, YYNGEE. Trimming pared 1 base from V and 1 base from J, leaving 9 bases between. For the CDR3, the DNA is TGTGCCAGCAGCGTATCAGGGATTTCCTACAATGAGCAGTTCTTC. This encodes CASSVSGISYNEQFF. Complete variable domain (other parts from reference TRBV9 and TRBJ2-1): DSGVTQTPKHLITATGQRVTLRCSPRSGDLSVYWYQQSLDQGLQFLIQYYNGEERAKGNILERFSAQQFPDLHSELNLSSLELGDSALYFCASSVSGISYNEQFFGPGTRLTVL.

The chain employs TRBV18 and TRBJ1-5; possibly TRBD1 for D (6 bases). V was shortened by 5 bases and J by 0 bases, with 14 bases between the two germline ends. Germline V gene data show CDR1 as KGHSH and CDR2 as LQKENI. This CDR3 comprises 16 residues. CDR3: CASSTGTRYSNQPQHF. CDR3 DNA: TGTGCCAGCTCAACCGGGACACGATATAGCAATCAGCCCCAGCATTTT.